This T cell receptor (beta chain) stems from a study of molecular identifiers for immune sequencing clone quantification. Trimming stripped 5 bases from V and 4 bases from J, with 19 bases between. Germline loops: CDR1 SEHNR, CDR2 FQNEAQ (reference sequence). This CDR3 has 16 amino acids. As concerns this clonotype: Its antigen remains unidentified.

Each CDR3 protein gets one entry after TCRdb re-called the PCR reads with MiXCR. The sample consists of about 320,000 distinct CDR3 sequences, about 20% of them appearing once. Study results and limitations: Clonotypes topping 20 RNA copies carried over 97% of effector molecules but under 1% of naive ones. Among about a million naive cells, as was reported, spiked Jurkat TCR RNA from one cell was detectable.

The TCR comes from a human donor in good health. Some libraries in this study had Jurkat cell RNA spiked in. The sequencing input was naive CD8+ T cells from blood, with Jurkat cell RNA spiked in. Subset in this sample: FACS-sorted CD8+CD4-CCR7+CD45RA+ naive T cells. This chain connects TRBV7-9 to TRBJ2-3; the D gene is possibly TRBD1 (5 bases). CDR3 sequence reads: CASSVVQGMVPDTQYF. The CDR3 DNA reads TGTGCCAGCAGCGTAGTGCAGGGAATGGTCCCAGATACGCAGTATTTT.